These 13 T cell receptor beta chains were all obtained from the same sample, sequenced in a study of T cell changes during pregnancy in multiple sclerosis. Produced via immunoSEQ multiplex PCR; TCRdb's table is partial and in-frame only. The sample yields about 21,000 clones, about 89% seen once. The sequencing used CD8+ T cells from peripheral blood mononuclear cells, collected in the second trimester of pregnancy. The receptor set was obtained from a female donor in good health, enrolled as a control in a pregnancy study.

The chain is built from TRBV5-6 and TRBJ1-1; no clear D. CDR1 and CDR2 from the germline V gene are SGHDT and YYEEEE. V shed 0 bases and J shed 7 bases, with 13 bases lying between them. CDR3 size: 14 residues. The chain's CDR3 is CASSLGTVTHEAFF. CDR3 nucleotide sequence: TGTGCCAGCAGCTTGGGGACTGTGACCCATGAAGCTTTCTTT.

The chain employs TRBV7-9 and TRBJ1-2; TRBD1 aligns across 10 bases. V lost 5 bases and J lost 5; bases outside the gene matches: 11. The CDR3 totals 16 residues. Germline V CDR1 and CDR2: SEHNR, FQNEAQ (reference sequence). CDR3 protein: CASSSRDRGQEYGYTF. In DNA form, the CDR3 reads TGTGCCAGCAGCAGCCGGGACAGGGGACAAGAATATGGCTACACCTTC.

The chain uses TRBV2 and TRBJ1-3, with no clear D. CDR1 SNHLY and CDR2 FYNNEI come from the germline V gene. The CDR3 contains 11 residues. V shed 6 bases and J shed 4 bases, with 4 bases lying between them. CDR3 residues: CASSVGNTIYF. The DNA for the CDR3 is TGTGCCAGCAGCGTAGGAAACACCATATATTTT.

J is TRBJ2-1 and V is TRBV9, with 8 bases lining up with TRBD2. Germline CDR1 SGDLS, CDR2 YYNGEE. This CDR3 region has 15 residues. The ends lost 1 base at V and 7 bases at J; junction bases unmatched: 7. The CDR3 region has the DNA TGTGCCAGCAGCGTAAGGAGCGGGAGCGGGAATGAGCAGTTCTTC. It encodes CASSVRSGSGNEQFF.

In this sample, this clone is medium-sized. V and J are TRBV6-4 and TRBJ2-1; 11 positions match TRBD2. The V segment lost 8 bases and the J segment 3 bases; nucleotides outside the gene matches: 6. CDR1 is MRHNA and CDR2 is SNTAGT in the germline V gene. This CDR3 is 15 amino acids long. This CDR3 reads CASSLAGGFYNEQFF. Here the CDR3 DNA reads TGTGCCAGCTCCTTAGCGGGAGGGTTCTACAATGAGCAGTTCTTC.

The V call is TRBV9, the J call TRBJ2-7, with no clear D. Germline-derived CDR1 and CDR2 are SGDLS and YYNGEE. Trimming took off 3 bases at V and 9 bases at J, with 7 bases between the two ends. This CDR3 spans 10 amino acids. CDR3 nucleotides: TGTGCCAGCAGCGACAGAACGCAGTACTTC. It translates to CASSDRTQYF.

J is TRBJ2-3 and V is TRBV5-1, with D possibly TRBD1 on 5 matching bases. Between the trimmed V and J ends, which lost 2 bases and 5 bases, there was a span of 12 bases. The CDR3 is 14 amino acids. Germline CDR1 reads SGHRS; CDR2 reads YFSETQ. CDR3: CASSLEDNRDTQYF. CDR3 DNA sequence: TGCGCCAGCAGCTTAGAGGACAACAGAGATACGCAGTATTTT.

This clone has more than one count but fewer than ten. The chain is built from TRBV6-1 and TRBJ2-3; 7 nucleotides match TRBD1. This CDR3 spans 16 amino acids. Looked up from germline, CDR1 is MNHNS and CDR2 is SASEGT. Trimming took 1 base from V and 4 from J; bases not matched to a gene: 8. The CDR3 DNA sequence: TGTGCCAGCAGTGAAGTGAAGGGGGCCGGGGCAGATACGCAGTATTTT. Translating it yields CASSEVKGAGADTQYF.

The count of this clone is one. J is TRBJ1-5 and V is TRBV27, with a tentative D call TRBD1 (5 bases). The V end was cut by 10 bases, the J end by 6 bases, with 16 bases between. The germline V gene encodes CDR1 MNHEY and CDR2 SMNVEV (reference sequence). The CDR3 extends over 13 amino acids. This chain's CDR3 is CATGTAGGQPQHF. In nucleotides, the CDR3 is TGTGCCACCGGGACTGCTGGGGGTCAGCCCCAGCATTTT.

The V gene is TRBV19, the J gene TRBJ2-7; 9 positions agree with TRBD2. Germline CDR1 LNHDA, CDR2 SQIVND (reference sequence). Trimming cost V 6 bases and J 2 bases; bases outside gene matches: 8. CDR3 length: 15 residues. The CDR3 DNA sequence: TGTGCCAGTAGCCCAAGCGGGGGGATAACCTACGAGCAGTACTTC. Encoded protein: CASSPSGGITYEQYF.

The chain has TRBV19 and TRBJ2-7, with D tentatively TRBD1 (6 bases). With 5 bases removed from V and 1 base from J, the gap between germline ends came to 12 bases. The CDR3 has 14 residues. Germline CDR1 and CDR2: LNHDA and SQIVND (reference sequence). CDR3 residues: CASSWGQDSYEQYF. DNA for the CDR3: TGTGCCAGTAGTTGGGGGCAGGATTCCTACGAGCAGTACTTC.

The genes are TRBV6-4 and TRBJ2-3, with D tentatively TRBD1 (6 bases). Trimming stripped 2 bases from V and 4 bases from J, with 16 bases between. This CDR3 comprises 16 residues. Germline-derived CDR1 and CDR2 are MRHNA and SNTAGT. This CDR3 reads CASSDGTAGESDTQYF. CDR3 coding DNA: TGTGCCAGCAGTGACGGTACGGCAGGGGAGTCAGATACGCAGTATTTT.

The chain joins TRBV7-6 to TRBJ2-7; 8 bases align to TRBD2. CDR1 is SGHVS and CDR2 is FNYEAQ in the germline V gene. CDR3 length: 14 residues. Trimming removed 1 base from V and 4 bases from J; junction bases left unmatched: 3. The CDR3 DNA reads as TGTGCCAGCAGCTTAGGCGCGGGGGGTTACGAGCAGTACTTC. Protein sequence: CASSLGAGGYEQYF.